Below, one TCR beta chain is given with its context. What it recognizes is unknown. V was pared by 7 bases and J by 5 bases, with 14 bases between. The germline V gene has CDR1 MNHEY and CDR2 SMNVEV (reference sequence). CDR3 length: 13 residues. This record belongs to a study of cytomegalovirus exposure and HLA in healthy donors. Profiled with immunoSEQ multiplex PCR; TCRdb holds only in-frame clones, not every one. In the table there are 200,000 or so clones, approximately 88% of which are singletons. The study's findings and limits: Most sequenced TCRs were rare (though some public TCRs occurred in many donors).

Input material: PBMCs. This TCR derives from a young man in good health and CMV-seropositive. J is TRBJ2-5 and V is TRBV27; D might be TRBD1 (6 bases). CDR3 sequence: CASNRQVEETQYF. In DNA, the CDR3 is TGTGCCAGCAATAGACAGGTCGAGGAGACCCAGTACTTC.